A selection of T cell receptor beta chains follows, all from one sample in a study of regulatory T cells in long-lasting Graves disease. Each CDR3 protein gets one entry after TCRdb re-called the multiplex PCR reads with MiXCR. The data hold 350,000 to 500,000 distinct CDR3 sequences, with around 17% observed a single time. The same specimen was also included in a second study, on T cells in Graves' hyperthyroidism and ophthalmopathy.

The sample in question was peripheral blood mononuclear cells (PBMCs), obtained at new diagnosis, from a patient treated with antithyroid drugs. These receptors all stem from a woman younger than 30 with Graves disease. Both conserved end residues are part of each CDR3. Fields, in order: CDR3 protein, CDR3 DNA, V gene, clone size, J gene, D gene. The D gene is left open where the match is weak. Expanded clones get a size class; other rows say once, few or many, or leave the size out.

CASSLGTLNTGELFF	TGTGCCAGCAGCTTAGGGACTCTAAACACCGGGGAGCTGTTTTTT	TRBV7-2	few	TRBJ2-2	NA
CASSSNTATEAFF	TGTGCCAGCAGTTCAAACACCGCCACTGAAGCTTTCTTT	TRBV6-2/TRBV6-3	NA	TRBJ1-1	NA
CASSPGTSRNTGELFF	TGTGCCAGCAGCCCTGGGACATCGAGGAACACCGGGGAGCTGTTTTTT	TRBV9	NA	TRBJ2-2	NA
CASSVGTGGSYEQFF	TGTGCCAGTAGTGTGGGGACAGGGGGTAGCTATGAGCAGTTCTTC	TRBV19	few	TRBJ2-1	TRBD1
CASSFTLTSGRPTGELFF	TGTGCCAGCAGTTTCACCCTGACTAGCGGGAGGCCCACCGGGGAGCTGTTTTTT	TRBV28	many	TRBJ2-2	TRBD2
CASSAGANYGYTF	TGTGCCAGCAGTGCAGGGGCCAACTATGGCTACACCTTC	TRBV4-1	many	TRBJ1-2	NA
CASSQDGTSGRQDTQYF	TGCGCCAGCAGCCAAGATGGGACTAGCGGGAGGCAAGATACGCAGTATTTT	TRBV4-1	NA	TRBJ2-3	TRBD2
CASSLARVHTEAFF	TGTGCCAGCAGCTTGGCCAGGGTACACACTGAAGCTTTCTTT	TRBV5-8	many	TRBJ1-1	NA
CSVRGRLDTEAFF	TGCAGTGTGAGGGGGCGATTGGACACTGAAGCTTTCTTT	TRBV20-1	NA	TRBJ1-1	TRBD1
CASSQVPALGGNEQFF	TGCGCCAGCAGCCAAGTTCCCGCGCTAGGGGGGAATGAGCAGTTCTTC	TRBV4-3	few	TRBJ2-1	NA
CASRRDSQETQYF	TGTGCCAGCAGACGGGACTCCCAAGAGACCCAGTACTTC	TRBV12-3/TRBV12-4	many	TRBJ2-5	NA
CASTGTSGAYGQYF	TGTGCCAGCACCGGGACTAGCGGAGCCTACGGGCAGTACTTC	TRBV28	few	TRBJ2-7	TRBD2
CSARKGTDNSPLHF	TGCAGTGCTAGAAAAGGGACAGATAATTCACCCCTCCACTTT	TRBV20-1	NA	TRBJ1-6	TRBD1
CASSGGTGEAKNIQYF	TGCGCCAGCAGCGGGGGGACAGGGGAGGCCAAAAACATTCAGTACTTC	TRBV5-1	NA	TRBJ2-4	TRBD1
CASSQPMETQYF	TGTGCCAGCAGTCAACCAATGGAGACCCAGTACTTC	TRBV28	many	TRBJ2-5	NA
CASSVVGAANTEAFF	TGTGCCAGCAGCGTAGTGGGGGCGGCGAACACTGAAGCTTTCTTT	TRBV9	NA	TRBJ1-1	NA
CASRSGVAGELFF	TGTGCCAGCAGGAGCGGGGTGGCCGGGGAGCTGTTTTTT	TRBV7-9	NA	TRBJ2-2	TRBD2
CASSQAYRGYYEQYF	TGTGCCAGCAGCCAAGCCTACAGGGGATACTACGAGCAGTACTTC	TRBV14	few	TRBJ2-7	TRBD1
CASSQGGGPGELFF	TGTGCCAGCAGCCAAGGCGGAGGGCCCGGGGAGCTGTTTTTT	TRBV3-1	many	TRBJ2-2	NA
CASFRGYYGYTF	TGTGCCAGCTTCAGGGGGTACTATGGCTACACCTTC	TRBV6-1	NA	TRBJ1-2	TRBD1
CASSLGALAGGGEQFF	TGTGCCAGCAGCTTAGGAGCACTAGCGGGAGGAGGCGAGCAGTTCTTC	TRBV11-2	many	TRBJ2-1	TRBD2
CSARPLNEQFF	TGCAGTGCTAGACCCCTTAATGAGCAGTTCTTC	TRBV20-1	many	TRBJ2-1	NA
CASSQRTPAGTEAFF	TGTGCCAGCAGCCAAAGGACCCCGGCGGGCACTGAAGCTTTCTTT	TRBV3-1	many	TRBJ1-1	NA
CASSYSRDSGNTIYF	TGTGCCAGCAGTTACTCGAGGGACTCTGGAAACACCATATATTTT	TRBV6-2/TRBV6-3	many	TRBJ1-3	NA
CASSQEGLAGLNEQFF	TGCGCCAGCAGCCAAGAGGGACTAGCGGGACTCAATGAGCAGTTCTTC	TRBV5-1	NA	TRBJ2-1	TRBD2
CASSFPREGLAGAGELFF	TGTGCCAGCAGTTTCCCCCGGGAGGGTCTAGCGGGAGCCGGGGAGCTGTTTTTT	TRBV12-3/TRBV12-4	NA	TRBJ2-2	TRBD2
CASSVEETQYF	TGTGCCAGCAGCGTGGAAGAGACCCAGTACTTC	TRBV5-5	many	TRBJ2-5	NA
CATSDEHSNQPQHF	TGTGCCACCAGTGATGAACATAGCAATCAGCCCCAGCATTTT	TRBV24-1	NA	TRBJ1-5	NA
CASSPNIAIYEQYF	TGTGCCAGCAGTCCAAATATAGCCATCTACGAGCAGTACTTC	TRBV28	many	TRBJ2-7	NA
CASRPRTLGETQYF	TGTGCCAGCAGACCTAGGACCCTCGGAGAGACCCAGTACTTC	TRBV2	many	TRBJ2-5	NA
CSAQGTSGSHQETQYF	TGCAGTGCTCAAGGGACTAGCGGGAGCCACCAAGAGACCCAGTACTTC	TRBV20-1	many	TRBJ2-5	TRBD2
CASSDRTVPEQFF	TGTGCCAGCAGCGACCGGACTGTCCCTGAGCAGTTCTTC	TRBV12-3/TRBV12-4	few	TRBJ2-1	NA
CASREAGVSYNEQFF	TGCGCCAGCAGGGAAGCGGGAGTCTCCTACAATGAGCAGTTCTTC	TRBV5-1	NA	TRBJ2-1	TRBD2
CASSLLGHPWNEQFF	TGTGCCAGCAGTCTCCTGGGACACCCTTGGAATGAGCAGTTCTTC	TRBV27	many	TRBJ2-1	NA
CASSYNPQKYEQYF	TGTGCCAGCAGTTACAACCCCCAGAAATACGAGCAGTACTTC	TRBV6-4	NA	TRBJ2-7	NA
CASSQDARTSSYEQYF	TGTGCCAGCAGCCAAGATGCAAGAACCAGCTCCTACGAGCAGTACTTC	TRBV3-1	many	TRBJ2-7	NA
CASRVPTSQAFF	TGTGCCAGCAGGGTACCGACAAGTCAAGCTTTCTTT	TRBV28	many	TRBJ1-1	NA
CASSYMGQGNYEQYF	TGTGCCAGCAGTTATATGGGACAGGGGAACTACGAGCAGTACTTC	TRBV6-9	NA	TRBJ2-7	TRBD1
CASSLFGTGYYEQYF	TGTGCCAGCAGCTTGTTCGGGACAGGGTACTACGAGCAGTACTTC	TRBV7-2	NA	TRBJ2-7	TRBD1
CASSVVGTSGNEQFF	TGTGCCAGCAGCGTAGTTGGGACTAGCGGGAATGAGCAGTTCTTC	TRBV9	NA	TRBJ2-1	TRBD2
CSAYGGGISYEQYF	TGCAGTGCTTATGGGGGGGGGATCTCCTACGAGCAGTACTTC	TRBV20-1	many	TRBJ2-7	TRBD2
CASSHEIRTGELFF	TGTGCCAGCAGCCACGAGATAAGGACCGGGGAGCTGTTTTTT	TRBV11-3	many	TRBJ2-2	NA
CASSLGTSSIYEQYF	TGTGCCAGCAGCTTGGGGACTAGTTCCATTTACGAGCAGTACTTC	TRBV7-2	many	TRBJ2-7	TRBD2
CASTGTGMAQYF	TGTGCCAGCACCGGGACGGGAATGGCCCAGTACTTC	TRBV2	few	TRBJ2-5	NA
CASSLSLETADYNEQFF	TGTGCCAGCAGTTTATCGTTGGAGACCGCGGATTACAATGAGCAGTTCTTC	TRBV27	many	TRBJ2-1	NA
CASVSAGDSYEQFF	TGTGCCAGCGTGTCGGCGGGGGATAGTTATGAGCAGTTCTTC	TRBV28	many	TRBJ2-1	TRBD2
CASSESPFYEQFF	TGTGCCAGCAGTGAGTCCCCTTTCTATGAGCAGTTCTTC	TRBV2	many	TRBJ2-1	NA
CASSPDRYYGYTF	TGTGCCAGCAGCCCGGACAGGTACTATGGCTACACCTTC	TRBV25-1	few	TRBJ1-2	TRBD1
CASTAPGGRSSNGYTF	TGTGCCAGCACCGCCCCCGGGGGGCGATCATCGAATGGCTACACCTTC	TRBV28	few	TRBJ1-2	NA
CASSMVDRDTGELFF	TGTGCCAGTAGTATGGTGGACAGGGACACCGGGGAGCTGTTTTTT	TRBV19	NA	TRBJ2-2	TRBD1